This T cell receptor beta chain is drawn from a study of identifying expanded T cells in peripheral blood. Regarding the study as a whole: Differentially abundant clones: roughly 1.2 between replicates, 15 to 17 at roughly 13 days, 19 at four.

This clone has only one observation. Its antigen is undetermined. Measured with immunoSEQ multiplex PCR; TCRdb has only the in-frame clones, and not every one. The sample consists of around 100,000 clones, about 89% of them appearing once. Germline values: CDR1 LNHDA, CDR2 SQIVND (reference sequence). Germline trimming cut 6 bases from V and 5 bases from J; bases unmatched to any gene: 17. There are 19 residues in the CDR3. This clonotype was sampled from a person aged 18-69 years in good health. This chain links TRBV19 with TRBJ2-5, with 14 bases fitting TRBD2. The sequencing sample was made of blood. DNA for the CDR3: TGTGCCAGTAGCACCCGCTCAGTGACTAGCGGGGGGGCTACTGAGACCCAGTACTTC. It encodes CASSTRSVTSGGATETQYF.